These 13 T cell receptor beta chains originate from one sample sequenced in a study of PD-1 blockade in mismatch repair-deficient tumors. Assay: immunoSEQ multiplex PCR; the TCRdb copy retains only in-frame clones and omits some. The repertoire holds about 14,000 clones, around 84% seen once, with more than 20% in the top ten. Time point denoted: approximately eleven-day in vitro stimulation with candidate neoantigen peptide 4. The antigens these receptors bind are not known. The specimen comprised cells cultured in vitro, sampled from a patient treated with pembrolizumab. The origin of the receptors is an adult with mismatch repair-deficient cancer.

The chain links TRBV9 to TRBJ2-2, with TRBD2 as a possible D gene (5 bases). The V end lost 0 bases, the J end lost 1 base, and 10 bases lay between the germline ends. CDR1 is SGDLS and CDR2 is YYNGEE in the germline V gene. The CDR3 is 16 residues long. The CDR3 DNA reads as TGTGCCAGCAGCGTAGCCCCAGCGGAGAACACCGGGGAGCTGTTTTTT. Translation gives CASSVAPAENTGELFF. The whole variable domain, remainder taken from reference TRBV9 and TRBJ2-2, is DSGVTQTPKHLITATGQRVTLRCSPRSGDLSVYWYQQSLDQGLQFLIQYYNGEERAKGNILERFSAQQFPDLHSELNLSSLELGDSALYFCASSVAPAENTGELFFGEGSRLTVL.

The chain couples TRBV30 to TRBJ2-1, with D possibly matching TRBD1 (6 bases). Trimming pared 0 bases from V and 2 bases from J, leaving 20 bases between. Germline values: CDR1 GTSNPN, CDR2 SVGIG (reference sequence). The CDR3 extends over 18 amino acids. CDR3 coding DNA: TGTGCCTGGAGTGTTGGGGGCGCACTGCAGAGGCCCTACAATGAGCAGTTCTTC. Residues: CAWSVGGALQRPYNEQFF.

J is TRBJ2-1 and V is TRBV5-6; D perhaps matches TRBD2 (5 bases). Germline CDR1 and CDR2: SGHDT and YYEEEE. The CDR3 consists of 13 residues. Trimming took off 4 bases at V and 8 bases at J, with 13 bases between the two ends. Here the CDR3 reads CASSPGIADEQFF. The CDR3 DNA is TGTGCCAGCAGCCCCGGGATAGCTGATGAGCAGTTCTTC.

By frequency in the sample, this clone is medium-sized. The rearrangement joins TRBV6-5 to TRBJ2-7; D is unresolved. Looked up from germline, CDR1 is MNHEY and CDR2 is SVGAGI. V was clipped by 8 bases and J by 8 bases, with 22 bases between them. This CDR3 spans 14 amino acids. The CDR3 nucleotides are TGTGCCAGCCCTCACGGGCCGCCAAGCAGGAAGCAGTACTTC. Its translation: CASPHGPPSRKQYF.

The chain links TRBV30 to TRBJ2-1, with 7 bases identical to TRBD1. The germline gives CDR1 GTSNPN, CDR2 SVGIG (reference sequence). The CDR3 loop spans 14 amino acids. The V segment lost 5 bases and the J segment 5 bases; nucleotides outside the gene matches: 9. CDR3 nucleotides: TGTGCCTGGGCCCGGGACAGCAAAAACAATGAGCAGTTCTTC. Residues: CAWARDSKNNEQFF.

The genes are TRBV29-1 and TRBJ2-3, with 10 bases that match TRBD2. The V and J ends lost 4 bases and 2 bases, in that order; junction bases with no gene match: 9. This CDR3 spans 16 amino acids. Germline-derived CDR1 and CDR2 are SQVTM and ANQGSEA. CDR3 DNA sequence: TGCAGCGTTGCCGGGGCTAGCGGGAGTAACACAGATACGCAGTATTTT. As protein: CSVAGASGSNTDTQYF.

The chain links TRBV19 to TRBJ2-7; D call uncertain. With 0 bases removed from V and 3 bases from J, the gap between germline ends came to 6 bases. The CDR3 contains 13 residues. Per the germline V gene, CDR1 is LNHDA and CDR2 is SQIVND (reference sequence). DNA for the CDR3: TGTGCCAGTAGTATAGACTCCCTCTACGAGCAGTACTTC. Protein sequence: CASSIDSLYEQYF.

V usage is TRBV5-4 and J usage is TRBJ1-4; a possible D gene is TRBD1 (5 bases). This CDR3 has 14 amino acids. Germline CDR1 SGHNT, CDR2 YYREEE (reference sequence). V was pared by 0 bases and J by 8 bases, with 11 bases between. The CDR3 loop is CASSLDQGREKLFF. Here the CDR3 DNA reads TGTGCCAGCAGCTTGGATCAGGGTAGAGAAAAACTGTTTTTT.

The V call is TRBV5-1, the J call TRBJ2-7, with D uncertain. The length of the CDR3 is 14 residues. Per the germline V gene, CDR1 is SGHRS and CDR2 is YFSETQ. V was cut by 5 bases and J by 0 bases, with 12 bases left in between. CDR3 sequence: CASRETASSYEQYF. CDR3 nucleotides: TGCGCCAGCAGAGAGACGGCCAGCTCCTACGAGCAGTACTTC.

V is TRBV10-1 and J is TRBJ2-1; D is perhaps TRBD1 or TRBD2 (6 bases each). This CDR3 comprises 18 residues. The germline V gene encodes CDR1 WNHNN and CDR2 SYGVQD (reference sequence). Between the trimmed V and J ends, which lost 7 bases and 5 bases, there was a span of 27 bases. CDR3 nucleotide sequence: TGCGCCAGCAACCTCGGGGGCGAACCCAGAGGTATGGACAATGAGCAGTTCTTC. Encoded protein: CASNLGGEPRGMDNEQFF.

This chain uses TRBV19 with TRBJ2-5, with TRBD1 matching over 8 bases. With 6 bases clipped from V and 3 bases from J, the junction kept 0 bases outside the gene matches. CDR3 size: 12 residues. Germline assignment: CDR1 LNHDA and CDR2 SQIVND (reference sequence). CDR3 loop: CASRDREETQYF. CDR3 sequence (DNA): TGTGCCAGTAGGGACAGGGAAGAGACCCAGTACTTC.

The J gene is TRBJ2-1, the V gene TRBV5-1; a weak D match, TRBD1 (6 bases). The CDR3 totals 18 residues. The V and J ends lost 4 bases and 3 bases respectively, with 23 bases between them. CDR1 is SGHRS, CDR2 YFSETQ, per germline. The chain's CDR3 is CASSKNDRGLKVYNEQFF. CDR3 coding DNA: TGCGCCAGCAGCAAAAATGATAGGGGGTTAAAGGTCTACAATGAGCAGTTCTTC.

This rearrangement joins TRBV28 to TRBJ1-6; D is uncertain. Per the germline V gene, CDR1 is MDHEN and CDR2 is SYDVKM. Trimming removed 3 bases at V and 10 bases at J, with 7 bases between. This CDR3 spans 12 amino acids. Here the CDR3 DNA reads TGTGCCAGCAGTTTCTCGGAGTCACCCCTCCACTTT. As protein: CASSFSESPLHF. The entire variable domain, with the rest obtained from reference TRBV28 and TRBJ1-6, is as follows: DVKVTQSSRYLVKRTGEKVFLECVQDMDHENMFWYRQDPGLGLRLIYFSYDVKMKEKGDIPEGYSVSREKKERFSLILESASTNQTSMYLCASSFSESPLHFGNGTRLTVT.